The rows below give T cell receptor beta chains drawn from one sample of a study of cytomegalovirus exposure and HLA in healthy donors. Assay: immunoSEQ multiplex PCR; the TCRdb copy retains only in-frame clones and omits some. The sample has roughly 65,000 clones; 85% to 95% are singletons. Sequencing used PBMCs. The receptors derive from a man aged 18 to 30 in good health and CMV-seropositive. Each CDR3 is given with its conserved first and last residue. The D gene is left open where the match is weak. Only part of the rows carry a size: once, few, many, or a class if the clone is expanded.

>NA|TRBD1|TRBV11-2|TRBJ2-1
TGTGCCAGCAGAGGGACAGGGGCGAATGAGCAGTTCTTC
CASRGTGANEQFF
>NA|TRBD1|TRBV28|TRBJ1-2
TGTGCCAGCAGTTTATTCCAGACAGGGGGTTATGGCTACACCTTC
CASSLFQTGGYGYTF
>NA|NA|TRBV9|TRBJ2-7
TGTGCCAGCAGCGTAGACCGGCAGGCCTACGAGCAGTACTTC
CASSVDRQAYEQYF
>NA|NA|TRBV30|TRBJ1-4
TGTGCCTGGACCCACGGTCATGGTGAAAAACTGTTTTTT
CAWTHGHGEKLFF
>NA|TRBD1|TRBV27|TRBJ2-7
TGTGCCAGCAGTTTATCGTCGGGGACAGTCGTTAACGAGCAGTACTTC
CASSLSSGTVVNEQYF
>NA|TRBD1|TRBV19|TRBJ1-1
TGTGCCAGTAGAAGACAGGGACCTTCCCCTGAAGCTTTCTTT
CASRRQGPSPEAFF
>NA|NA|TRBV5-1|TRBJ2-7
TGCGCCAGCAGCTTGGCTGGGGGGTTTGAGGGGTCCGACGAGCAGTACTTC
CASSLAGGFEGSDEQYF
>NA|NA|TRBV18|TRBJ1-2
TGTGCCAGCTCACCAGGGGGCGGAGGCTACACCTTC
CASSPGGGGYTF
>NA|TRBD2|TRBV2|TRBJ2-3
TGTGCCAGCACCTATCGGAGACTAGCGGGAGGACAGGGGACAGATACGCAGTATTTT
CASTYRRLAGGQGTDTQYF
>NA|NA|TRBV19|TRBJ2-5
TGTGCCAGTAGTAAGAGGGGGAGTCTTGGACAGCAAGAGACCCAGTACTTC
CASSKRGSLGQQETQYF
>NA|TRBD2|TRBV11-2|TRBJ2-7
TGTGCCAGCAGCTTAGGTCAAATGGGCGGGAGGGCCCTCGAGCAGTACTTC
CASSLGQMGGRALEQYF
>NA|NA|TRBV9|TRBJ2-2
TGTGCCAGCAGCGTTTCTGGGGAGCTGTTTTTT
CASSVSGELFF
>NA|NA|TRBV15|TRBJ2-7
TGTGCCACCAGCAGAATGACAGAAACCTACGAGCAGTACTTC
CATSRMTETYEQYF
>NA|NA|TRBV6-6|TRBJ1-2
TGTGCCAGCAGATTGCCGGGGGCTAACTATGGCTACACCTTC
CASRLPGANYGYTF
>few|NA|TRBV28|TRBJ1-5
TGTGCCAGCAGCCCAAATAGCAATCAGCCCCAGCATTTT
CASSPNSNQPQHF
>NA|NA|TRBV6-1|TRBJ1-2
TGTGCCACACAACAGGCTTCTAACTATGGCTACACCTTC
CATQQASNYGYTF
>NA|NA|TRBV5-1|TRBJ2-7
TGCGCCAGCAGCTTGACGGGGGACGAGCAGTACTTC
CASSLTGDEQYF
>NA|TRBD1|TRBV29-1|TRBJ2-7
TGCAGCGTAGCCGTGGGACAGGGGGTATACCACGAGCAGTACTTC
CSVAVGQGVYHEQYF
>NA|NA|TRBV11-1|TRBJ1-2
TGTGCCAGCAGCTCGACAGATGGCTACACCTTC
CASSSTDGYTF
>NA|NA|TRBV6-5|TRBJ2-3
TGTGCCAGCAGTCCGACAGGTTTTAGCACAGATACGCAGTATTTT
CASSPTGFSTDTQYF
>NA|NA|TRBV7-2|TRBJ1-1
TGTGCCAGCACCCCAACCCCTGCCGGGGGTGGAGCTTTCTTT
CASTPTPAGGGAFF
>NA|NA|TRBV5-4|TRBJ2-2
TGTGCCAGCAGTTCACGGCGGGAAGGAAACACCGGGGAGCTGTTTTTT
CASSSRREGNTGELFF
>NA|TRBD1|TRBV2|TRBJ1-5
TGTGCCAGCAGTGATGAACAGGGGGCGAGTCAGCCCCAGCATTTT
CASSDEQGASQPQHF
>NA|NA|TRBV15|TRBJ1-5
TGTGCCACCAGCAGACCGTATCAGCCCCAGCATTTT
CATSRPYQPQHF
>NA|TRBD2|TRBV7-8|TRBJ2-3
TGTGCCAGCAGCTTAGCACTAGCGGGAAAGAAAGATACGCAGTATTTT
CASSLALAGKKDTQYF
>NA|NA|TRBV10-1|TRBJ2-1
TGCGCCAGCAGTTATTCATCTCCTAACAATGAGCAGTTCTTC
CASSYSSPNNEQFF
>once|NA|TRBV9|TRBJ1-3
TGTGCCAGCAGCGTAGAGCCAGGGTCAGGAAACACCATATATTTT
CASSVEPGSGNTIYF
>NA|TRBD2|TRBV12-5|TRBJ2-1
TGTGCTAGTCGGGCTAGCGGGACTAATGAGCAGTTCTTC
CASRASGTNEQFF
>NA|TRBD2|TRBV5-1|TRBJ2-1
TGCGCCAGCAGCCAGACGACTAGCGGGAGCAATGAGCAGTTCTTC
CASSQTTSGSNEQFF
>NA|TRBD1|TRBV5-1|TRBJ1-2
TGCGCCAGCAGCCTGCAGGGGGCTGAAAACTATGGCTACACCTTC
CASSLQGAENYGYTF
>NA|TRBD1|TRBV27|TRBJ1-2
TGTGCCAGCAGTTCTGACAGGGGGCTCGGCTACACCTTC
CASSSDRGLGYTF
>once|TRBD1|TRBV30|TRBJ2-3
TGTGCCTGGAGTCGGAGACAGGGAGATACGCAGTATTTT
CAWSRRQGDTQYF
>NA|NA|TRBV25-1|TRBJ1-4
TGTGCCAGCAGTGAATCAGGGGCGTTCGATGAAAAACTGTTTTTT
CASSESGAFDEKLFF
>NA|NA|TRBV27|TRBJ2-1
TGTGCCAGCAGTTTGTCGGGGGGCGGTTACCCTTCCAATGAGCAGTTCTTC
CASSLSGGGYPSNEQFF
>NA|NA|TRBV2|TRBJ2-5
TGTGCCAGCAGTCCGCTGGAGGAGACCCAGTACTTC
CASSPLEETQYF
>NA|TRBD2|TRBV11-2|TRBJ2-3
TGTGCCAGCAGTCAAGGGACTAGGTCCTCAGATACGCAGTATTTT
CASSQGTRSSDTQYF
>NA|NA|TRBV7-3|TRBJ2-2
TGTGCCAGCAGCTTATACGCAGGGGCCGGGGAGCTGTTTTTT
CASSLYAGAGELFF
>NA|TRBD1|TRBV5-6|TRBJ1-2
TGTGCCAGCAGCTCTATACCGGGACAGGGAATCGGTGGCTACACCTTC
CASSSIPGQGIGGYTF
>NA|NA|TRBV5-1|TRBJ1-1
TGCGCCAGCAGCTCCCCCAGGGCAGGGATGAACACTGAAGCTTTCTTT
CASSSPRAGMNTEAFF